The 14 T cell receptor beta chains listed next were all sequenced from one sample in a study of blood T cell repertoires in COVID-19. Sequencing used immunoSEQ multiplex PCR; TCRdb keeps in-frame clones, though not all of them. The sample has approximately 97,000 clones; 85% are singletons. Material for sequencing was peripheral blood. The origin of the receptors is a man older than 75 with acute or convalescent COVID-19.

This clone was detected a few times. In nucleotides, the CDR3 is TGTGCCACCGGGGAGTCTAACTATGGCTACACCTTC. It yields the protein CATGESNYGYTF. The chain joins TRBV6-5 to TRBJ1-2; unclear D gene. Trimming cost V 10 bases and J 0 bases, with 9 bases left between them. Germline lookup yields CDR1 MNHEY and CDR2 SVGAGI. This CDR3 comprises 12 residues.

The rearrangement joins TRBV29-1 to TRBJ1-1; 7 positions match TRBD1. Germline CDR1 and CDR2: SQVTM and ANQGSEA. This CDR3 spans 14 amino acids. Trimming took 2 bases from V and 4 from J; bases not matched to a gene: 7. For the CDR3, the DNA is TGCAGCGTTGAACACTACAGGGGATCCACTGAAGCTTTCTTT. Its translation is CSVEHYRGSTEAFF.

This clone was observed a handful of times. The CDR3 is CATTLIENSSYNEQFF. The CDR3 coding sequence is TGTGCCACCACCCTCATTGAGAATAGCTCCTACAATGAGCAGTTCTTC. This chain connects TRBV24-1 to TRBJ2-1; no firm D call. The CDR3 contains 16 residues. Trimming removed 8 bases at V and 0 bases at J, with 16 bases between. From germline, CDR1 is KGHDR and CDR2 SFDVKD.

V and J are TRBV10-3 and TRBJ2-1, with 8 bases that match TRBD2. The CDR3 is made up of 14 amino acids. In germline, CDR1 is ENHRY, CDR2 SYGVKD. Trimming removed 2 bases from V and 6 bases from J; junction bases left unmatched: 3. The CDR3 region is CAISESGTSNEQFF. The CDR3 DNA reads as TGTGCCATCAGTGAGAGTGGGACTAGCAATGAGCAGTTCTTC.

In nucleotides, the CDR3 is TGTGCCAGCAGTTTACCCGCGGTTGACTCACGCAACAATGAGCAGTTCTTC. Encoded protein: CASSLPAVDSRNNEQFF. V gene TRBV28 combines with J gene TRBJ2-1; no clear D gene. Germline assignment: CDR1 MDHEN and CDR2 SYDVKM. Deletions cut 2 bases from V and 5 bases from J, with 19 bases between. The CDR3 is 17 amino acids.

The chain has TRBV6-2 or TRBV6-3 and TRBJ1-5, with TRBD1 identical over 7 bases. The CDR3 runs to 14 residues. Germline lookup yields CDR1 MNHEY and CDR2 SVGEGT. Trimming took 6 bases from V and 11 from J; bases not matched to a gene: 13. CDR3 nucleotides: TGTGCCAGCAGCTCCGACAGGGTAGTCATGGCCCAGCATTTT. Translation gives CASSSDRVVMAQHF.

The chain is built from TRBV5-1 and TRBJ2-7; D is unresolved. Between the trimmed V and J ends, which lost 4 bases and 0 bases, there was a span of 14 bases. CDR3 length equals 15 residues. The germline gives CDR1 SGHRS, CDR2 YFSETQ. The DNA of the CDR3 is TGCGCCAGCAGCCTGGACGGGTCCCTCTCCTACGAGCAGTACTTC. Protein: CASSLDGSLSYEQYF.

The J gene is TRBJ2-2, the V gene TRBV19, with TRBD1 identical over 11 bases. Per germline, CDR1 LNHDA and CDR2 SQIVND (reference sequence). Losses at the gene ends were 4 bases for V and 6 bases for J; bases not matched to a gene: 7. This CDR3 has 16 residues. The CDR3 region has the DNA TGTGCCAGTAGTACCCCTGGGACAGGGGGTTCCGGGGAGCTGTTTTTT. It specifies CASSTPGTGGSGELFF. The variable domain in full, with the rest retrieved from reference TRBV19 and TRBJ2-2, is DGGITQSPKYLFRKEGQNVTLSCEQNLNHDAMYWYRQDPGQGLRLIYYSQIVNDFQKGDIAEGYSVSREKKESFPLTVTSAQKNPTAFYLCASSTPGTGGSGELFFGEGSRLTVL.

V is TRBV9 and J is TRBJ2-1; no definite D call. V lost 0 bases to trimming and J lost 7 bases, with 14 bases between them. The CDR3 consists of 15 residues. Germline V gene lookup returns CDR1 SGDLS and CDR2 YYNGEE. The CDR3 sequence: CASSVGVQTTNEQFF. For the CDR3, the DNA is TGTGCCAGCAGCGTAGGAGTCCAGACGACTAATGAGCAGTTCTTC.

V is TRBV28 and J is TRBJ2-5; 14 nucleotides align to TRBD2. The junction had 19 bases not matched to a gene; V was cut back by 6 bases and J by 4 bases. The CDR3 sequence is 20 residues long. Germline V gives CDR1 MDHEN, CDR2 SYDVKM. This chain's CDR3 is CASSSLDILGTSGSVETQYF. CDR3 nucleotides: TGTGCCAGCAGCTCCCTGGACATTCTCGGGACTAGCGGGAGCGTAGAGACCCAGTACTTC.

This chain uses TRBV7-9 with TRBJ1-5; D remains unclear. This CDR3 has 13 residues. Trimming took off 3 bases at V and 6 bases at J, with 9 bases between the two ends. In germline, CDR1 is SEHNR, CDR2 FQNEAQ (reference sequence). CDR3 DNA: TGTGCCAGCAGCTTTGGTAGCGGTCAGCCCCAGCATTTT. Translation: CASSFGSGQPQHF.

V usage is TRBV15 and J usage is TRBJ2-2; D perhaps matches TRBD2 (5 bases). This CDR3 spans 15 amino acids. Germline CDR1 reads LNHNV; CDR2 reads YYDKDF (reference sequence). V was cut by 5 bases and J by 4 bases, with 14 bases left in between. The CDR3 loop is CATSGSGKSTGELFF. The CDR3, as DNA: TGTGCCACCAGCGGGTCCGGGAAAAGCACCGGGGAGCTGTTTTTT.

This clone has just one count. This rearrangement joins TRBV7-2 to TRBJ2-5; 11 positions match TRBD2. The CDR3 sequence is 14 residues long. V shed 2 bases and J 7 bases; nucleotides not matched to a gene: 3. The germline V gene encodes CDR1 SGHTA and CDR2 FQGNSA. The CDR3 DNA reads TGTGCCAGCAGCTTACTAGCGGGAGGCGGGACCCAGTACTTC. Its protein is CASSLLAGGGTQYF.

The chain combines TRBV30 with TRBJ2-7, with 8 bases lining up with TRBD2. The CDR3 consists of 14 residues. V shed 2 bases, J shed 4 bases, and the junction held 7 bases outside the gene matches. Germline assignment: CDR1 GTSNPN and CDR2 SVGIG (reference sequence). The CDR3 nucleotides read TGTGCCTGGAGTTGGCCTAGCGGGTGGTACGAGCAGTACTTC. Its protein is CAWSWPSGWYEQYF.